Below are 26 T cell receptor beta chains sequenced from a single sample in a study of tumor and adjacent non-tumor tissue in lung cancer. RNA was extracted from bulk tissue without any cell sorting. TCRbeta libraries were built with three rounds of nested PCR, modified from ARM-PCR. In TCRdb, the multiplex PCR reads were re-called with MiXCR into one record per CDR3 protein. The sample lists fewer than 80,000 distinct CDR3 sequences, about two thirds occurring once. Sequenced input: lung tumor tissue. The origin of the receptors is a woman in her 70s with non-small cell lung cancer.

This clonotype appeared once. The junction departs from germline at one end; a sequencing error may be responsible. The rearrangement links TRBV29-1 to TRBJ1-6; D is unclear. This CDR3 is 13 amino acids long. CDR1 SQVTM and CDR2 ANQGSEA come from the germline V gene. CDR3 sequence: CSVSFDLNLPLRF. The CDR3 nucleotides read TGTAGCGTTTCCTTCGACCTAAATTTACCCCTCCGCTTT.

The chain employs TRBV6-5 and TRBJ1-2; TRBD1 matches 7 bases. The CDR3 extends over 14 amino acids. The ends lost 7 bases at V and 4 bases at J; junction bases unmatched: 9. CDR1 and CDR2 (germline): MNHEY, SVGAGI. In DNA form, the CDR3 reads TGTGCCAGCATCGGGGGGGGACAGATCTATGGCTACACCTTC. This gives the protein CASIGGGQIYGYTF.

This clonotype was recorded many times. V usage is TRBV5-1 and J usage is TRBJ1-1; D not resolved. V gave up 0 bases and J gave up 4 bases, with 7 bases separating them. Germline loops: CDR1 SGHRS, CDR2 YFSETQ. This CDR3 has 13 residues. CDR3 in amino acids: CASSLGMPTEAFF. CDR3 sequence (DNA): TGCGCCAGCAGCTTGGGCATGCCCACTGAAGCTTTCTTT. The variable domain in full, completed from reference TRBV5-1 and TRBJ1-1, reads KAGVTQTPRYLIKTRGQQVTLSCSPISGHRSVSWYQQTPGQGLQFLFEYFSETQRNKGNFPGRFSGRQFSNSRSEMNVSTLELGDSALYLCASSLGMPTEAFFGQGTRLTVV.

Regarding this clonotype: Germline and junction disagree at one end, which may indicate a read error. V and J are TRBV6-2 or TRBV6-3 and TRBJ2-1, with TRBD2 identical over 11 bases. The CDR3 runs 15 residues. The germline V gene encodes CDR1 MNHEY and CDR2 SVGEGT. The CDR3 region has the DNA TGTGCCAGCAGAACCGGGGCTAGCGGGAGGCTTGAGCACTTCTTC. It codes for CASRTGASGRLEHFF.

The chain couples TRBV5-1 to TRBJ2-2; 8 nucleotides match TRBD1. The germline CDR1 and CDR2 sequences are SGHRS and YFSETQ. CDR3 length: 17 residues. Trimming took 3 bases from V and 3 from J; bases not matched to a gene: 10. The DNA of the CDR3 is TGCGCCAGCAGCTCGGGGACAGGCGGCGCCGACACCGGGGAGCTGTTTTTT. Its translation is CASSSGTGGADTGELFF.

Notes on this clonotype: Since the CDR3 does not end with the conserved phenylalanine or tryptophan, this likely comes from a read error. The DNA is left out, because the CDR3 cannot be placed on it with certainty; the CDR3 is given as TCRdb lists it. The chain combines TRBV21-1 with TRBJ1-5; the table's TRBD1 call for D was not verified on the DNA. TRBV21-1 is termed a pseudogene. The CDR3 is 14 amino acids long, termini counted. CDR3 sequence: CASSRTGSNQPQHV.

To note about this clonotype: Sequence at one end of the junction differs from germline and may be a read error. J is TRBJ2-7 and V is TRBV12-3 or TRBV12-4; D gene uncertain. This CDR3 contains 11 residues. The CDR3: CAISSTYKQYF. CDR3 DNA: TGTGCCATCAGTTCGACCTACAAGCAGTACTTC.

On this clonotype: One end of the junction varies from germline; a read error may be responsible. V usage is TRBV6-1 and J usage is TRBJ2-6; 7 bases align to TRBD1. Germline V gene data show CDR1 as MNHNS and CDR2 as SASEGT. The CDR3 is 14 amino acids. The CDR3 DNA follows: TGTGCCAGCAGAGGGGGCTCTTGGGCCAACCTCCTGACTTTC. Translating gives CASRGGSWANLLTF.

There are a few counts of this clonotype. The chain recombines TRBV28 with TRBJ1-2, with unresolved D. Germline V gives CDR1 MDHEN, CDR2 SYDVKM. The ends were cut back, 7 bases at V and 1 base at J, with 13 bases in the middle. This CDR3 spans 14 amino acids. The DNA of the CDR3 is TGTGCCAGCACTCCCGCATATCTTAACTATGGCTACACCTTC. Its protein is CASTPAYLNYGYTF.

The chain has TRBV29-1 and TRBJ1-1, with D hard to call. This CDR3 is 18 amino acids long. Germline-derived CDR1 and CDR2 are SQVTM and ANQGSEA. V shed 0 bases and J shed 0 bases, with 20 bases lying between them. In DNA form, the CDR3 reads TGCAGCGTTGAAGATCTTATGGAGCGTACTGTTATGAACACTGAAGCTTTCTTT. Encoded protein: CSVEDLMERTVMNTEAFF.

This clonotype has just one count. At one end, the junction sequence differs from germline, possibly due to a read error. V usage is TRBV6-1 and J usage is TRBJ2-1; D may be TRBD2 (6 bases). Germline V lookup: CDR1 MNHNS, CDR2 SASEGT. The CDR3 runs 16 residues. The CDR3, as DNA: TGTGCCAGCAACGAAGGGTGGGTAGCGGAGTACGATGAACAGTTCTTC. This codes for CASNEGWVAEYDEQFF.

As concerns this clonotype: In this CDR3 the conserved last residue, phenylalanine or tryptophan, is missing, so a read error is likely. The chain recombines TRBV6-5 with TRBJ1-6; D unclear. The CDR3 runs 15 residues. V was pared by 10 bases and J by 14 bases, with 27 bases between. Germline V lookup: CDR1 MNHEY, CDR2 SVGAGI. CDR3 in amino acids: CATTPDGRPTSSLHL. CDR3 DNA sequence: TGTGCCACCACCCCCGATGGCCGACCGACCAGTTCCCTCCACTTA.

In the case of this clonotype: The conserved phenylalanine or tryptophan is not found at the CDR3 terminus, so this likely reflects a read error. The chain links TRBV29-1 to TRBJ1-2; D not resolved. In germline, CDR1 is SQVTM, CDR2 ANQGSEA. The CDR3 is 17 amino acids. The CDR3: CSGILCSVSGPQGGYTS. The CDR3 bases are TGCTCCGGTATCCTATGTTCGGTTAGCGGACCACAAGGAGGCTACACCTCC.

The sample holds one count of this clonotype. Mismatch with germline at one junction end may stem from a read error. The CDR3: CDSSSLTGGHWRETPYF. CDR3 nucleotide sequence: TGTGACAGCAGCAGTTTGACAGGGGGTCACTGGCGAGAGACCCCGTACTTC. The chain combines TRBV6-5 with TRBJ2-5; TRBD1 aligns across 9 bases. The CDR3 totals 17 residues. CDR1 and CDR2 (germline): MNHEY, SVGAGI.

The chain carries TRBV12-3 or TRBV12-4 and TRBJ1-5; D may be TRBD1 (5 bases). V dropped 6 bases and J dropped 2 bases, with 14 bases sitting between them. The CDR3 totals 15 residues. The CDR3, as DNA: TGTGCCAGCAGCGACGGGGGATCGTGCAATCAGCCCCAGCATTTT. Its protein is CASSDGGSCNQPQHF.

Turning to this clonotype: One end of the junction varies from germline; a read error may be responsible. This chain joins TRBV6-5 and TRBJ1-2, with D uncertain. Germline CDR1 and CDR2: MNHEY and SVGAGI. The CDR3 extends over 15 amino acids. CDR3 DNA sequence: TGTGCCGGCAGTTACTCGCTAAACCAGAGTTGGGGCTACACCTTC. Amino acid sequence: CAGSYSLNQSWGYTF.

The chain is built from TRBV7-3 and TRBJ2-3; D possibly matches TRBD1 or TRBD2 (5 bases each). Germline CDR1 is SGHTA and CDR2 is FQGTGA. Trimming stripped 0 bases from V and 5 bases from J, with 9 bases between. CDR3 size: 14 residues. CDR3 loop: CASSLTGAKDTQYF. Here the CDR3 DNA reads TGTGCCAGCAGCTTAACCGGGGCCAAAGATACGCAGTATTTT. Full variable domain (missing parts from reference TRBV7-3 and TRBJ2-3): GAGVSQTPSNKVTEKGKYVELRCDPISGHTALYWYRQSLGQGPEFLIYFQGTGAADDSGLPNDRFFAVRPEGSVSTLKIQRTERGDSAVYLCASSLTGAKDTQYFGPGTRLTVL.

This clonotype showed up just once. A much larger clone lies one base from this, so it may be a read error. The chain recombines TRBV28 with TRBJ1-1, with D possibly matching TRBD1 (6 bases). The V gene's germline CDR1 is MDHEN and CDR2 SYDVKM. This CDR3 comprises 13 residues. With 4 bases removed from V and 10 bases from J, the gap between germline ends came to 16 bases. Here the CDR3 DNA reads TGTGCCAGCAGTTCGCTGCAGGGGAGCCTAGCTTTCTTT. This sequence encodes CASSSLQGSLAFF.

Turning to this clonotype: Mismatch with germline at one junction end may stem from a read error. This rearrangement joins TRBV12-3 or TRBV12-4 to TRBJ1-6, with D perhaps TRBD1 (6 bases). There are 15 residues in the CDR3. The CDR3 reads CASTISEGGRSRLRF. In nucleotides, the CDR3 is TGTGCCAGCACTATCTCGGAGGGGGGCCGATCACGCCTCCGCTTT.

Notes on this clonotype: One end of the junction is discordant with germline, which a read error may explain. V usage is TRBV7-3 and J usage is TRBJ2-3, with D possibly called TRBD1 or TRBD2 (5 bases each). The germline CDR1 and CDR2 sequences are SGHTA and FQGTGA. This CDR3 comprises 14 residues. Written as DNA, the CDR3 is TGTGCTAGCAGCTCCCTGAGGGGCACAGATACACGGTATTTT. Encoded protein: CASSSLRGTDTRYF.

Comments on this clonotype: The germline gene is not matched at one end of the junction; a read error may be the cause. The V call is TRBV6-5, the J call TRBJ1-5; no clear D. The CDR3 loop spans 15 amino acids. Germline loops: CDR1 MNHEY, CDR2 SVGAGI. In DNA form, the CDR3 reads TGTGCCAGCAAGCCCCGGGCAGTGGGCAATCAACCCCAACATTTT. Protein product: CASKPRAVGNQPQHF.

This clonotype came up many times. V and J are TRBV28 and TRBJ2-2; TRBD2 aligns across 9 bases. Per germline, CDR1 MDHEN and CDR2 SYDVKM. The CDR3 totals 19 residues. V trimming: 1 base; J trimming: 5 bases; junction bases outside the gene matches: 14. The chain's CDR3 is CASSLYGGTAGGVTGELFF. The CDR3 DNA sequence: TGTGCCAGCAGTTTATACGGTGGAACGGCGGGAGGGGTTACCGGGGAGCTGTTTTTT.

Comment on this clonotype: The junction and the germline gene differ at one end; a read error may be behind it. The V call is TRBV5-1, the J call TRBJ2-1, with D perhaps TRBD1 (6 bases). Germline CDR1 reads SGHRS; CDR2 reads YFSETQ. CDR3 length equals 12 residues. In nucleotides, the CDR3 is TGCGCCAGCAGACTGAGGGGGAATGAACAGTTCTTC. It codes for CASRLRGNEQFF. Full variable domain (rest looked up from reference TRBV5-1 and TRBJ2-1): KAGVTQTPRYLIKTRGQQVTLSCSPISGHRSVSWYQQTPGQGLQFLFEYFSETQRNKGNFPGRFSGRQFSNSRSEMNVSTLELGDSALYLCASRLRGNEQFFGPGTRLTVL.

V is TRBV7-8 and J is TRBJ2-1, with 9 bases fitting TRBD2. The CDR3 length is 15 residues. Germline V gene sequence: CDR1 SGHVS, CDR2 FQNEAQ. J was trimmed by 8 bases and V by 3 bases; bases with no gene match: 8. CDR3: CASSLLGLALDEQFF. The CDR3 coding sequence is TGTGCCAGCAGCTTGTTGGGACTAGCATTGGATGAGCAGTTCTTC.

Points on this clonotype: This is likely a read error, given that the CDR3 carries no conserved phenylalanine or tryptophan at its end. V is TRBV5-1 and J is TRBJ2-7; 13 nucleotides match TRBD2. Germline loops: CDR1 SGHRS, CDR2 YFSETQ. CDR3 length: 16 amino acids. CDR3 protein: CASSFGTSGDSYDQYL. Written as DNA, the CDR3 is TGCGCCAGCAGCTTCGGGACTAGCGGGGACTCCTACGATCAGTACTTA.

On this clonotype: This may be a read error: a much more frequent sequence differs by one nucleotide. The CDR3: CGARTGGVDEQYF. The DNA for the CDR3 is TGCGGTGCTCGGACAGGGGGGGTGGACGAGCAGTACTTC. The chain combines TRBV20-1 with TRBJ2-7, with 10 nucleotides matching TRBD1. The germline CDR1 and CDR2 sequences are DFQATT and SNEGSKA (reference sequence). The CDR3 extends over 13 amino acids.